These 11 T cell receptor beta chains came from one sample sequenced in a study of siplizumab effects on memory and regulatory T cells. Sequencing used immunoSEQ multiplex PCR; TCRdb keeps in-frame clones, though not all of them. The table has about 120,000 clones, 85% to 95% seen once. The sample taken for sequencing was non-Treg CD4+ T cells sorted from blood. These receptors were taken from a human donor in good health.

Notes on this clone: Distinct nucleotide sequences in the sample also encode this CDR3. The V gene is TRBV5-1, the J gene TRBJ2-5; no definite D call. Trimming removed 4 bases from V and 1 base from J, with 2 bases in between. From germline, CDR1 is SGHRS and CDR2 YFSETQ. The CDR3 runs 11 residues. The CDR3 bases are TGCGCCAGCAGCCTCCAAGAGACCCAGTACTTC. Translating gives CASSLQETQYF.

The chain recombines TRBV27 with TRBJ2-2; 10 bases match TRBD2. The trim removed 6 bases at V and 2 bases at J, leaving 6 bases unmatched. This CDR3 region has 16 residues. Germline values: CDR1 MNHEY, CDR2 SMNVEV (reference sequence). The chain's CDR3 is CASSHASGGNTGELFF. CDR3 in DNA: TGTGCCAGCAGCCACGCTAGCGGGGGAAACACCGGGGAGCTGTTTTTT.

The CDR3, as DNA: TGTGCCAGCAGCTTAAGTTCCGGGAAAAACATTCAGTACTTC. Protein product: CASSLSSGKNIQYF. The chain combines TRBV11-2 with TRBJ2-4; D gene ambiguous. Per germline, CDR1 SGHAT and CDR2 FQNNGV. The CDR3 is made up of 14 amino acids. Trimming removed 2 bases from V and 4 bases from J, with 9 bases in between.

This chain connects TRBV25-1 to TRBJ2-7; D uncertain. V shed 5 bases and J shed 3 bases, with 14 bases lying between them. This CDR3 spans 14 amino acids. Germline V lookup: CDR1 MGHDK, CDR2 SYGVNS. The CDR3 coding sequence is TGTGCCAGCAGTAAACCCGGATCCTTCTACGAGCAGTACTTC. Protein product: CASSKPGSFYEQYF.

J is TRBJ2-4 and V is TRBV11-2, with no clear D. The CDR3 has 15 residues. Per the germline V gene, CDR1 is SGHAT and CDR2 is FQNNGV. The ends were cut back, 4 bases at V and 6 bases at J, with 16 bases in the middle. CDR3 DNA: TGTGCCAGCAGCTCGTCACGCTCAGTAGGAAACATTCAGTACTTC. This gives the protein CASSSSRSVGNIQYF.

V and J are TRBV15 and TRBJ1-4; D gene ambiguous. The CDR3 contains 14 residues. Deletions cut 1 base from V and 8 bases from J, with 11 bases between. The germline gives CDR1 LNHNV, CDR2 YYDKDF (reference sequence). CDR3 residues: CATSRVGLLEKLFF. The CDR3 region has the DNA TGTGCCACCAGCAGAGTGGGGTTGCTGGAAAAACTGTTTTTT.

This chain connects TRBV7-9 to TRBJ2-7; 7 positions match TRBD2. CDR3 length: 15 amino acids. Per the germline V gene, CDR1 is SEHNR and CDR2 is FQNEAQ (reference sequence). With 1 base clipped from V and 2 bases from J, the junction kept 5 bases outside the gene matches. This chain's CDR3 is CASSLGSSGPYEQYF. The CDR3 nucleotides are TGTGCCAGCAGCTTAGGGTCTAGCGGACCCTACGAGCAGTACTTC.

The chain links TRBV11-2 to TRBJ1-1; D perhaps matches TRBD1 (5 bases). The length of the CDR3 is 15 residues. Trimming took 5 bases from V and 4 from J, leaving 17 bases between them. Germline V CDR1 and CDR2: SGHAT, FQNNGV. The CDR3 reads CASSPGLGRGTEAFF. CDR3 nucleotide sequence: TGTGCCAGCAGCCCGGGACTCGGAAGGGGCACTGAAGCTTTCTTT.

CDR3 sequence: CASSLVSGSYNEQFF. The CDR3, as DNA: TGTGCCAGCAGCTTAGTTAGCGGGTCCTACAATGAGCAGTTCTTC. This rearrangement joins TRBV11-1 to TRBJ2-1; TRBD2 matches at 7 bases. The CDR3 covers 15 residues. V was pared by 1 base and J by 1 base, with 1 base of the junction left unmatched. Germline loops: CDR1 SGHAT, CDR2 FQDESV (reference sequence).

DNA for the CDR3: TGTGCCAGGTCCCAAGGGGTGGCGAACACTGAAGCTTTCTTT. Translated: CARSQGVANTEAFF. V is TRBV2 and J is TRBJ1-1; D possibly corresponds to TRBD1 (5 bases). Germline V gene sequence: CDR1 SNHLY, CDR2 FYNNEI. The ends were cut back, 9 bases at V and 1 base at J, with 15 bases in the middle. The CDR3 sequence is 14 residues long.

This chain connects TRBV4-1 to TRBJ1-2; D not certain. The CDR3 is made up of 13 amino acids. Looked up from germline, CDR1 is MGHRA and CDR2 is YSYEKL. V was trimmed by 1 base and J by 7 bases, leaving 10 bases between them. The DNA for the CDR3 is TGCGCCAGCAGCCAAGTGGGTTTGGGTGGCTACACCTTC. Residues: CASSQVGLGGYTF.